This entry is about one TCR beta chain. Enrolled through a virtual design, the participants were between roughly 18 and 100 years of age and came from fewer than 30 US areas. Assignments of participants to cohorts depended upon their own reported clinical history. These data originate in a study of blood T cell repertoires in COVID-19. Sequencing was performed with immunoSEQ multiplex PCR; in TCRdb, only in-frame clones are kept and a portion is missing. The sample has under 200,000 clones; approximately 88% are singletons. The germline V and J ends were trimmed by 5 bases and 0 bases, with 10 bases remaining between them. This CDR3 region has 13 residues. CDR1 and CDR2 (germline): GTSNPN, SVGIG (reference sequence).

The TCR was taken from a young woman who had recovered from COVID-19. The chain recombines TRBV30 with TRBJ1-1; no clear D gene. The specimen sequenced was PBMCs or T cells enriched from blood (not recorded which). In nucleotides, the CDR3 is TGTGCCTGGTCGGGGAACCTGAACACTGAAGCTTTCTTT. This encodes CAWSGNLNTEAFF.